This entry lists 5 T cell receptor beta chains sequenced from one sample in a study of T cells in narcolepsy (dated by TCRdb to 2017 to 2018). The library came from the immunoSEQ multiplex PCR assay. TCRdb limited this immuneACCESS table to in-frame rearrangements with V and J called. A share of clones is missing; checked studies link under half to unresolved V genes, and the rest is unexplained. The sample includes roughly 40,000 clones, with 70% to 90% observed a single time. 1.5% to 2% of the sample rests with the top ten. The sample was CD45RA- memory CD4+ T cells from PBMCs. The cell subset or site label, read with the paper, signifies: memory T cells sorted ex vivo from peripheral blood. Receptors originate from a human donor with narcolepsy.

V is TRBV7-9 and J is TRBJ2-7; D uncertain. The CDR3 length is 18 residues. From germline, CDR1 is SEHNR and CDR2 FQNEAQ (reference sequence). The V and J ends lost 3 bases and 0 bases respectively, with 21 bases between them. CDR3 in DNA: TGTGCCAGCAGCTTTGGACGGGCCCTTCTTTCCAGCTCCTACGAGCAGTACTTC. This sequence encodes CASSFGRALLSSSYEQYF.

V gene TRBV18 combines with J gene TRBJ1-1; D is possibly TRBD1 (5 bases). CDR3 length: 15 residues. Germline V CDR1 and CDR2: KGHSH, LQKENI. Trimming took 6 bases from V and 1 from J, leaving 15 bases between them. In DNA form, the CDR3 reads TGTGCCAGCTCGAGTGGGGCAGAGTCGAACACTGAAGCTTTCTTT. Amino acids: CASSSGAESNTEAFF.

The J gene is TRBJ1-6, the V gene TRBV7-2; 10 bases fit TRBD1. The CDR3 sequence is 14 residues long. Unmatched junction bases numbered 3, after V lost 6 bases and J lost 7 bases. Germline V gives CDR1 SGHTA, CDR2 FQGNSA. In DNA form, the CDR3 reads TGTGCCAGCAGAGACAGGGGGCGAAATTCACCCCTCCACTTT. This gives the protein CASRDRGRNSPLHF.

V is TRBV30 and J is TRBJ2-5; D call uncertain. Trimming pared 6 bases from V and 10 bases from J, leaving 15 bases between. The CDR3 covers 11 residues. CDR1 and CDR2 from the germline V gene are GTSNPN and SVGIG (reference sequence). In DNA, the CDR3 is TGTGCCTGCAACTTGGCCTCGATCCAGTACTTC. Translation: CACNLASIQYF.

The V gene is TRBV19, the J gene TRBJ1-5; 7 bases line up with TRBD1. Germline loops: CDR1 LNHDA, CDR2 SQIVND (reference sequence). Losses at the gene ends were 6 bases for V and 5 bases for J; bases not matched to a gene: 10. This CDR3 spans 15 amino acids. The CDR3 protein is CASSEGGGGHQPQHF. The CDR3 bases are TGTGCCAGTAGCGAGGGGGGAGGGGGCCATCAGCCCCAGCATTTT.